This T cell receptor (beta chain) was captured in a study of T cells after yellow fever vaccination. Study-wide results and limits: Clones that expanded after primary vaccination mostly reappeared after the booster (roughly 96% CD4, approximately 85% CD8).

UMIs were added to TCR cDNA along with a universal primer site when it was made by 5'RACE template switching. Each CDR3 protein is one row after TCRdb ran MiXCR on the 5' RACE reads. The repertoire includes hundreds of thousands of distinct CDR3 sequences, 13% of them detected once, and more than 12% sits in the top ten. V was trimmed by 5 bases and J by 4 bases, leaving 20 bases between them. CDR1 is SEHNR, CDR2 FQNEAQ, per germline (reference sequence). The CDR3 totals 17 residues. Concerning this clonotype: Its antigen is not identified.

The V gene is TRBV7-9, the J gene TRBJ2-2; a weak D match, TRBD1 (6 bases). The TCR comes from a man aged 25 to 40 who received the YFV17D yellow fever vaccine. The material was PBMCs, obtained on the day of the yellow fever booster vaccination. This CDR3 reads CASSPGLRGRPTGELFF. CDR3 in DNA: TGTGCCAGCAGCCCCGGGCTCAGGGGCCGACCCACCGGGGAGCTGTTTTTT.